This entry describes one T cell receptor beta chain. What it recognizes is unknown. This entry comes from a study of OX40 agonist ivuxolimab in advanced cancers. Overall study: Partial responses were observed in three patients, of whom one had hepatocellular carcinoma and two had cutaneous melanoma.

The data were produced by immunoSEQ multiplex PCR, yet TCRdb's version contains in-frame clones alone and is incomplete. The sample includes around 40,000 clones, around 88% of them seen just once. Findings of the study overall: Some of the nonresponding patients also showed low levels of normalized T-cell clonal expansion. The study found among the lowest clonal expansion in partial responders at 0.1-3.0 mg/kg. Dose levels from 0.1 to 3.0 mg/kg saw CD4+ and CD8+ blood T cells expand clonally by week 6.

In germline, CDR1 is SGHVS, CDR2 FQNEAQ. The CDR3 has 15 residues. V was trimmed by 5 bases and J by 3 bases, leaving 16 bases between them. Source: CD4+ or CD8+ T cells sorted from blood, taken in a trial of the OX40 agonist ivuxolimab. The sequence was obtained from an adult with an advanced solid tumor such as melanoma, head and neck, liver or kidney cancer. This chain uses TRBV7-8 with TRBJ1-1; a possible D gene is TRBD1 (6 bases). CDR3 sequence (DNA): TGTGCCAGCAGCCCCGGAGGGACATTTGACACTGAAGCTTTCTTT. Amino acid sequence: CASSPGGTFDTEAFF.